The 20 T cell receptor beta chains presented below share a single source sample, sequenced in a study of Ad26.COV2.S vaccination and SARS-CoV-2 variants. The assay was immunoSEQ multiplex PCR, and TCRdb's table has in-frame clones only and misses some. Of about 400,000 clones in the sample, about nine tenths were seen once. Treatment: roughly 19 received Ad26.COV2.S at low or high dose, single or two shots; roughly five received placebo; per-sample allocation not given. Repertoires come from day 63 after the first vaccine or placebo injection. The material was peripheral blood, obtained in a trial of Ad26.COV2.S vaccine versus placebo. The receptors stem from a person aged 18-65 years who received the Ad26.COV2.S COVID-19 vaccine or a placebo.

This clone was counted a single time. This chain joins TRBV4-1 and TRBJ2-1; the D gene could be TRBD1 or TRBD2 (6 bases each). Germline CDR1 MGHRA, CDR2 YSYEKL. Between the trimmed V and J ends, which lost 1 base and 7 bases, there was a span of 8 bases. This CDR3 has 13 amino acids. The CDR3 protein is CASSQVGGNEQFF. The CDR3 coding sequence is TGCGCCAGCAGCCAAGTAGGGGGGAATGAGCAGTTCTTC.

This chain connects TRBV15 to TRBJ2-5; unclear D gene. Between the trimmed V and J ends, which lost 1 base and 0 bases, there was a span of 9 bases. The CDR3 totals 15 residues. CDR1 is LNHNV and CDR2 is YYDKDF in the germline V gene (reference sequence). The CDR3 protein is CATSRGSLYQETQYF. In nucleotides, the CDR3 is TGTGCCACCAGCAGAGGTTCATTGTACCAAGAGACCCAGTACTTC.

The chain recombines TRBV28 with TRBJ2-3; D not certain. V gave up 2 bases and J gave up 2 bases, with 20 bases separating them. The CDR3 runs 18 residues. Germline V gene lookup returns CDR1 MDHEN and CDR2 SYDVKM. The CDR3 loop reads CASSLVGFGGSDTDTQYF. The CDR3 region has the DNA TGTGCCAGCAGTTTAGTAGGTTTCGGCGGATCCGACACAGATACGCAGTATTTT.

This chain links TRBV2 with TRBJ1-5; TRBD1 matches at 9 bases. Germline loops: CDR1 SNHLY, CDR2 FYNNEI. The CDR3 runs to 14 residues. Trimming removed 6 bases from V and 6 bases from J; junction bases left unmatched: 6. CDR3 residues: CASRDRGEAQPQHF. The CDR3 nucleotides read TGTGCCAGCAGGGACAGGGGAGAAGCTCAGCCCCAGCATTTT.

This sequence joins TRBV7-9 and TRBJ2-7; possibly TRBD1 for D (6 bases). CDR1 and CDR2 from the germline V gene are SEHNR and FQNEAQ (reference sequence). The CDR3 has 13 amino acids. V was clipped by 5 bases and J by 5 bases, with 13 bases between them. CDR3 amino acids: CASSLRGNDEQYF. The DNA of the CDR3 is TGTGCCAGCAGCCTAAGGGGGAACGACGAGCAGTACTTC. The full variable domain, rest sourced from reference TRBV7-9 and TRBJ2-7, is DTGVSQNPRHKITKRGQNVTFRCDPISEHNRLYWYRQTLGQGPEFLTYFQNEAQLEKSRLLSDRFSAERPKGSFSTLEIQRTEQGDSAMYLCASSLRGNDEQYFGPGTRLTVT.

CDR3 amino acids: CASKGQRNTEAFF. DNA of the CDR3: TGTGCCAGCAAAGGACAGAGGAACACTGAAGCTTTCTTT. The rearrangement uses TRBV2 and TRBJ1-1, with D tentatively TRBD1 (6 bases). The CDR3 is 13 residues long. The V end was cut by 7 bases, the J end by 1 base, with 10 bases between. Germline loops: CDR1 SNHLY, CDR2 FYNNEI.

The chain couples TRBV6-5 to TRBJ2-7, with 8 bases that match TRBD2. The CDR3 extends over 13 amino acids. CDR1 is MNHEY and CDR2 is SVGAGI in the germline V gene. The DNA for the CDR3 is TGTGTCATTCGGGGACTAGGAGCCTACGAGCAGTACTTC. As protein: CVIRGLGAYEQYF.

The J gene is TRBJ1-3, the V gene TRBV2; 8 bases align to TRBD1. The germline V gene encodes CDR1 SNHLY and CDR2 FYNNEI. V gave up 4 bases and J gave up 2 bases; unmatched junction bases: 4. There are 15 residues in the CDR3. The CDR3 spells CASSALTGAGNTIYF. CDR3 in DNA: TGTGCCAGCAGTGCACTGACAGGGGCTGGAAACACCATATATTTT.

J is TRBJ2-7 and V is TRBV6-2 or TRBV6-3, with D perhaps matching TRBD1 or TRBD2 (5 bases each). V was trimmed by 5 bases and J by 0 bases, leaving 11 bases between them. This CDR3 comprises 14 residues. The germline V gene has CDR1 MNHEY and CDR2 SVGEGT. The CDR3 is CASSTRDRSYEQYF. CDR3 sequence (DNA): TGTGCCAGCAGTACCAGGGACCGCTCCTACGAGCAGTACTTC.

The rearrangement links TRBV5-4 to TRBJ1-2; a weak D match, TRBD1 (5 bases). V was cut by 4 bases and J by 4 bases, with 20 bases left in between. The germline V gene has CDR1 SGHNT and CDR2 YYREEE (reference sequence). This CDR3 spans 16 amino acids. The CDR3: CASSTAGGSWGYGYTF. The CDR3 region has the DNA TGTGCCAGCAGCACAGCGGGGGGAAGTTGGGGCTATGGCTACACCTTC.

V gene TRBV12-3 or TRBV12-4 combines with J gene TRBJ1-1, with TRBD1 matching 10 bases. The V gene end was trimmed by 6 bases and the J gene end by 4 bases; junction bases not matched to a gene: 2. The CDR3 length is 13 residues. The CDR3 DNA is TGTGCCAGCAGCAGGACAGGGGGCACTGAAGCTTTCTTT. It is translated as CASSRTGGTEAFF.

The V and J genes are TRBV27 and TRBJ1-2, with D possibly matching TRBD1 (5 bases). CDR1 and CDR2 (germline): MNHEY, SMNVEV (reference sequence). The CDR3 runs 13 residues. Trimming cost V 8 bases and J 4 bases, with 14 bases left between them. The CDR3 nucleotides are TGTGCCAGCGGGGACGCAGCTGTCTATGGCTACACCTTC. Translation: CASGDAAVYGYTF.

V usage is TRBV14 and J usage is TRBJ2-7; TRBD2 is a possible D gene (6 bases). Germline V gene lookup returns CDR1 SGHDN and CDR2 FVKESK. Trimming shortened V by 4 bases and J by 1 base, and 20 bases separated the two germline ends. The CDR3 is 17 amino acids. The CDR3, as DNA: TGTGCCAGCAGCCGTTTTGGGGGGAACGGGGGTTCCTACGAGCAGTACTTC. This encodes CASSRFGGNGGSYEQYF.

The chain joins TRBV5-1 to TRBJ2-7; 12 positions agree with TRBD2. The CDR3 loop spans 18 amino acids. V lost 2 bases to trimming and J lost 6 bases; unmatched junction nucleotides: 15. In germline, CDR1 is SGHRS, CDR2 YFSETQ. For the CDR3, the DNA is TGCGCCAGCAGCTTAATCCGACTAGCGGGAGCTCGGGTGAGCGAGCAGTACTTC. This sequence encodes CASSLIRLAGARVSEQYF.

As regards this clone: The junction does not match germline at one end; this may be a read error. The V and J genes are TRBV19 and TRBJ2-1, with D possibly TRBD1 on 5 matching bases. The CDR3 runs 14 residues. CDR1 is LNHDA and CDR2 is SQIVND in the germline V gene (reference sequence). The CDR3 region has the DNA TGTGCCAGCAGTAGACAGTACTCCTACAATGAGCAGTTCTTC. Translation gives CASSRQYSYNEQFF.

The chain uses TRBV29-1 and TRBJ1-1; TRBD1 agrees at 12 bases. The V gene end was trimmed by 7 bases and the J gene end by 2 bases; junction bases not matched to a gene: 8. Germline V gene lookup returns CDR1 SQVTM and CDR2 ANQGSEA. This CDR3 comprises 15 residues. CDR3 nucleotides: TGCAGCGCGCCGGGACAGGGGGCCAGTAACACTGAAGCTTTCTTT. This translates into CSAPGQGASNTEAFF.

The rearrangement links TRBV6-5 to TRBJ1-1; D ambiguous. Germline V gene sequence: CDR1 MNHEY, CDR2 SVGAGI. CDR3 length: 15 residues. V was clipped by 5 bases and J by 1 base, with 14 bases between them. The CDR3 DNA reads as TGTGCCAGCAGTCCTTGGGGAGGAGCGAACACTGAAGCTTTCTTT. Protein sequence: CASSPWGGANTEAFF.

The gene calls are TRBV29-1 and TRBJ2-1, with 10 bases aligning to TRBD2. Germline values: CDR1 SQVTM, CDR2 ANQGSEA. V shed 6 bases, J shed 0 bases, and the junction held 14 bases outside the gene matches. The CDR3 length is 18 residues. The CDR3 DNA follows: TGCAGCGTCGAGGGGGTAATGGGGACTAGCGTCTCCTACAATGAGCAGTTCTTC. It encodes CSVEGVMGTSVSYNEQFF.

V and J are TRBV6-5 and TRBJ2-3, with 9 bases aligning to TRBD2. Per germline, CDR1 MNHEY and CDR2 SVGAGI. This CDR3 spans 14 amino acids. Trimming at V came to 6 bases and at J to 8 bases, leaving 9 bases not matched to a gene. DNA of the CDR3: TGTGCCAGCAGGTCCGGGACTAGCTGGGGTACGCAGTATTTT. This sequence encodes CASRSGTSWGTQYF.

The J gene is TRBJ2-3, the V gene TRBV28, with D possibly being TRBD1 or TRBD2 (5 bases each). The CDR3 spans 15 residues. CDR1 and CDR2 from the germline V gene are MDHEN and SYDVKM. Trimming pared 6 bases from V and 4 bases from J, leaving 17 bases between. The CDR3 coding sequence is TGTGCCAGCAGACCCGGGGCCTCCGTGGCAGATACGCAGTATTTT. Residues: CASRPGASVADTQYF.